The present entry profiles one T cell receptor (beta chain) with its context. This clone's antigen is unknown. Within one base of it there is no much larger clone, and no base qualities were kept. A single peripheral blood draw of around 0.11 L on average was collected from each donor into heparinised tubes. Naive, central memory, regulatory and stem cell-like memory CD4+ T cells were sorted on a BD FACSAria II using a panel including CD45RO, CCR7, CD25, CD127, CD95 and CD27. A purity above 95% was achieved for all sorted populations. PBMCs were isolated immediately by Lymphoprep density gradient centrifugation and stained directly without culture. So that batch effects would be minimized, each experiment stained and sorted samples in pairs, pairing one healthy donor with one patient. This specimen belongs to a study of beta chain features in type 1 diabetes (dated by TCRdb to the late 2010s). About the full investigation: Mean age, gender distribution, total cell number and subset yield did not differ between patients and healthy donors. A total of 100 million to 110 million sorted cells were examined across all samples, and a strong correlation was observed between cell number per subset and RNA yield. The study compared the TCRB repertoires of sorted circulating CD4+ T cell subsets in recently diagnosed type 1 diabetes patients with those in matched healthy donors. Regulatory and stem cell-like memory subsets were isolated from only 8 patients and roughly 8 healthy donors, whereas naive and central memory subsets came from all 30 or so donors. What the research found in general, with its limitations: Type 1 diabetes patients showed a moderate but significant shortening of TCRB CDR3 length in all four CD4+ subsets. Naive, central memory and regulatory TCRB repertoires appeared to be more alike among patients than among healthy donors. Shorter templates might be favored by PCR, yet because patient and control samples were amplified and corrected together, any such skew would affect both groups equally. Because cDNA was sequenced instead of genomic DNA, activated cells with high expression could be over-represented, although the groups did not differ in activation or CD3 levels. At VDJ recombination sites, type 1 diabetes patients had fewer insertions and more deleted nucleotides, which implies abnormalities in thymic rearrangement. Because small numbers of individuals were included in the HLA sub-analyses, any influence of HLA type on TCRB rearrangement was left unresolved.

The entire amount of isolated RNA was reverse transcribed using the High Capacity cDNA Reverse Transcription Kit, so the sequenced TCRB transcripts were expressed ones. Deep immunoSEQ sequencing was performed on naive, central memory and regulatory T cell samples, with an average of about 3.57 million total reads per sample. Sorted cells were lysed in RLT buffer, and RNA was extracted using DNase-treated RNeasy Micro or Mini kits according to cell number. To prevent cross-contamination, each cell subset was processed individually, whereas patient and healthy donor samples were processed jointly. The immunoSEQ multiplex PCR was used to amplify TCRB sequences from cDNA, yielding 87-bp fragments that span the CDR3 region. Amplicons were sequenced on the Illumina HiSeq platform. In the authors' own workflow: Synthetic template baselines were used to correct PCR bias computationally, reads within Hamming distance 2 were collapsed together, and singletons that could not be merged were discarded. Reads were aligned against IMGT so that V, D and J genes, CDR3 length and insertions or deletions at six rearrangement sites could be assigned. Within each subset, clonotype counts were normalized to the number of sorted cells before true diversity and Gini coefficients were calculated with the tcR R package. The overlap coefficient, calculated on TCRB nucleotide sequences, was used to measure repertoire sharing. TCRdb limited this immuneACCESS table to in-frame rearrangements with V and J called. A share of clones is missing; checked studies link under half to unresolved V genes, and the rest is unexplained. That table furnishes V, J and clone size, whereas the DNA furnished D and trimming. For this sample there are 25,000 to 30,000 clones; around 54% appear just once. In total, the top ten clones hold approximately 1.5% of the sample.

The CDR3, cysteine through phenylalanine, is 13 amino acids long. Of the read, only the CDR3 DNA is kept; its 39 bases are in frame from base 1. V is cut back by 3 bases and J by 6 bases, with 3 bases in the junction unmatched. CDR1 and CDR2 are drawn from the germline V gene: SGDLS, YYNGEE. The sequence links TRBV9 to TRBJ2-3, with 8 bases matching TRBD1. The sequence came from a woman aged 18-35 years with type 1 diabetes. Sequenced input: Tregs from blood. This specimen's cell subset or site label, per the study, means: regulatory CD4+ T cells. The CDR3 reads as follows: CASSGQGADTQYF. The nucleotides read TGTGCCAGCAGCGGTCAGGGGGCGGATACGCAGTATTTT.